The 22 T cell receptor beta chains in this list originate from one sample, sequenced in a study of shared clonotypes between healthy human individuals. Data came from immunoSEQ multiplex PCR; TCRdb stores just in-frame clones and leaves some out. The repertoire holds approximately 1.4 million clones, with nearly 99% as singletons. Sequenced sample: naive CD4+ T cells sorted from blood. As for subset: CD45RA+ positively selected. The receptor set was obtained from a man younger than 45 in good health.

V usage is TRBV7-9 and J usage is TRBJ2-1; D is unclear. V was clipped by 4 bases and J by 4 bases, with 17 bases between them. CDR3 length equals 16 residues. Germline CDR1 SEHNR, CDR2 FQNEAQ (reference sequence). CDR3 amino acids: CASSWVKARLYNEQFF. The CDR3 coding sequence is TGTGCCAGCAGCTGGGTGAAAGCGCGACTTTACAATGAGCAGTTCTTC.

The chain carries TRBV18 and TRBJ2-3, with 11 bases fitting TRBD2. Germline V gene lookup returns CDR1 KGHSH and CDR2 LQKENI. V gave up 1 base and J gave up 6 bases; unmatched junction bases: 12. This CDR3 is built from 18 residues. CDR3 nucleotides: TGTGCCAGCTCACCACTGGTAGTAACTAGCGGGAGCGGCGATACGCAGTATTTT. Its translation: CASSPLVVTSGSGDTQYF.

With regard to this clone: Other DNA sequences in this sample translate to the same CDR3. The rearrangement links TRBV7-2 to TRBJ2-7, with D perhaps matching TRBD2 (6 bases). This CDR3 comprises 16 residues. CDR1 and CDR2 from the germline V gene are SGHTA and FQGNSA. The V and J ends lost 3 bases and 0 bases respectively, with 15 bases between them. CDR3 region: CASSLGGGRSSYEQYF. Here the CDR3 DNA reads TGTGCCAGCAGCTTGGGAGGAGGCCGGAGCTCCTACGAGCAGTACTTC.

The V call is TRBV7-7, the J call TRBJ2-1; possibly TRBD1 for D (5 bases). V was pared by 3 bases and J by 9 bases, with 12 bases between. The CDR3 has 13 amino acids. Germline-derived CDR1 and CDR2 are SSHAT and FNYEAQ (reference sequence). The CDR3 here is CASSLGPIGEQFF. The DNA for the CDR3 is TGTGCCAGCAGCTTGGGGCCGATAGGTGAGCAGTTCTTC.

The V and J genes are TRBV18 and TRBJ2-1; perhaps TRBD2 as D (6 bases). Per the germline V gene, CDR1 is KGHSH and CDR2 is LQKENI. V gave up 0 bases and J gave up 3 bases, with 21 bases separating them. This CDR3 has 19 residues. The CDR3 reads CASSPPAPSLGRVYNEQFF. CDR3 DNA: TGTGCCAGCTCACCACCGGCTCCTTCTCTCGGGAGAGTCTACAATGAGCAGTTCTTC.

Comments on this clone: This same CDR3 is encoded by further DNA sequences in the sample. The chain carries TRBV18 and TRBJ2-5; 7 bases match TRBD1. V trimming: 4 bases; J trimming: 2 bases; junction bases outside the gene matches: 4. In germline, CDR1 is KGHSH, CDR2 LQKENI. The CDR3 has 14 amino acids. DNA of the CDR3: TGTGCCAGCTCACTTACAGGGGCACAAGAGACCCAGTACTTC. Encoded protein: CASSLTGAQETQYF.

With respect to this clone: The sample carries other DNA sequences with the same CDR3. J is TRBJ2-5 and V is TRBV5-1; TRBD1 is a possible D gene (6 bases). Trimming stripped 0 bases from V and 1 base from J, with 7 bases between. This CDR3 has 14 amino acids. From germline, CDR1 is SGHRS and CDR2 YFSETQ. CDR3 DNA sequence: TGCGCCAGCAGCTTGGGGACAGTCCAAGAGACCCAGTACTTC. Amino acids: CASSLGTVQETQYF.

V gene TRBV7-9 combines with J gene TRBJ1-2, with D unresolved. Trimming left V 3 bases short and J 6 bases short, with 8 bases between. CDR1 and CDR2 (germline): SEHNR, FQNEAQ (reference sequence). CDR3 size: 12 residues. In DNA form, the CDR3 reads TGTGCCAGCAGCTTGGACGGACATGGCTACACCTTC. Its protein is CASSLDGHGYTF.

The chain combines TRBV9 with TRBJ2-2; TRBD2 aligns across 9 bases. CDR3 length equals 16 residues. The V gene end was trimmed by 4 bases and the J gene end by 1 base; junction bases not matched to a gene: 5. Germline loops: CDR1 SGDLS, CDR2 YYNGEE. This chain's CDR3 is CASSTAGGVNTGELFF. The CDR3 region has the DNA TGTGCCAGCAGCACCGCGGGAGGGGTGAACACCGGGGAGCTGTTTTTT.

This chain uses TRBV2 with TRBJ2-1; possibly TRBD1 for D (6 bases). V was cut by 7 bases and J by 8 bases, with 12 bases left in between. The germline CDR1 and CDR2 sequences are SNHLY and FYNNEI. This CDR3 is built from 12 residues. The CDR3 reads CASKTGYYEQFF. Written as DNA, the CDR3 is TGTGCCAGCAAAACAGGGTATTATGAGCAGTTCTTC.

In regard to this clone: This sample also contains other DNA sequences that code for the same CDR3. The CDR3 DNA reads as TGTGCCAGCAGCTTAGCGCCCAGCTCCTACGAGCAGTACTTC. Translating it yields CASSLAPSSYEQYF. The chain carries TRBV7-2 and TRBJ2-7; D unresolved. There are 14 residues in the CDR3. Germline CDR1 and CDR2: SGHTA and FQGNSA. The V end was cut by 0 bases, the J end by 0 bases, with 6 bases between.

This clone was counted a single time. V usage is TRBV14 and J usage is TRBJ2-1; 10 nucleotides line up with TRBD2. The CDR3 sequence is 14 residues long. The J segment lost 14 bases and the V segment lost 1 base, leaving 8 bases of the junction unmatched. Per the germline V gene, CDR1 is SGHDN and CDR2 is FVKESK. CDR3 DNA sequence: TGTGCCAGCAGCCAAGTTCAAGCGGGAGGGCCAGAGTTCTTC. It is translated as CASSQVQAGGPEFF.

The V and J genes are TRBV15 and TRBJ2-7, with 9 bases fitting TRBD2. Germline V gives CDR1 LNHNV, CDR2 YYDKDF (reference sequence). Trimming at V came to 2 bases and at J to 3 bases, leaving 5 bases not matched to a gene. There are 15 residues in the CDR3. The CDR3 here is CATSRPLAGGYEQYF. In DNA form, the CDR3 reads TGTGCCACCAGCAGACCACTAGCGGGCGGCTACGAGCAGTACTTC.

The rearrangement links TRBV18 to TRBJ2-1; 9 bases are shared with TRBD1. V was clipped by 3 bases and J by 10 bases; unmatched bases: 13. The CDR3 runs to 16 residues. Germline loops: CDR1 KGHSH, CDR2 LQKENI. As DNA, the CDR3 is TGTGCCAGCTCACCGTCCACCGGGACAGGGCGTGGGGAGCAGTTCTTC. Protein sequence: CASSPSTGTGRGEQFF.

In its sample, this clone was seen once. The genes are TRBV5-8 and TRBJ2-4; possible D gene TRBD1, 6 bases. There are 17 residues in the CDR3. Germline values: CDR1 SGHTS, CDR2 YDEGEE. Trimming removed 2 bases at V and 3 bases at J, with 18 bases between. CDR3 sequence (DNA): TGTGCCAGCAGCTTCGGTACAGGGTTCGATAACAAAAACATTCAGTACTTC. Amino acids: CASSFGTGFDNKNIQYF.

This chain links TRBV6-5 with TRBJ2-5; D unresolved. CDR1 is MNHEY, CDR2 SVGAGI, per germline. V lost 7 bases, J lost 5 bases, and 14 bases lay in between. The CDR3 extends over 13 amino acids. The CDR3 here is CASTAPLTETQYF. CDR3 nucleotides: TGTGCCAGCACCGCGCCCCTAACCGAGACCCAGTACTTC.

The V call is TRBV7-9, the J call TRBJ2-3, with 7 bases lining up with TRBD2. Germline CDR1 reads SEHNR; CDR2 reads FQNEAQ (reference sequence). This CDR3 comprises 16 residues. J was trimmed by 4 bases and V by 4 bases; bases with no gene match: 11. CDR3 amino acids: CASSSPWSGNPDTQYF. For the CDR3, the DNA is TGTGCCAGCAGCTCTCCCTGGAGCGGGAACCCAGATACGCAGTATTTT.

The chain links TRBV5-8 to TRBJ2-1; 12 nucleotides agree with TRBD2. The CDR3 loop spans 17 amino acids. Germline trimming cut 3 bases from V and 6 bases from J; bases unmatched to any gene: 10. CDR1 and CDR2 from the germline V gene are SGHTS and YDEGEE. In DNA form, the CDR3 reads TGTGCCAGCAGCTCGACCTGGACTAGCGGGAAGTTCAATGAGCAGTTCTTC. Its translation: CASSSTWTSGKFNEQFF.

The rearrangement joins TRBV25-1 to TRBJ2-7, with 10 bases that match TRBD1. The CDR3 length is 16 residues. Germline CDR1 reads MGHDK; CDR2 reads SYGVNS. Germline trimming cut 1 base from V and 2 bases from J; bases unmatched to any gene: 5. CDR3 in DNA: TGTGCCAGCAGTGAATTACGGGACAGGGGTACCTACGAGCAGTACTTC. Amino acid sequence: CASSELRDRGTYEQYF.

The CDR3 here is CASSVDLRGEAFF. CDR3 in DNA: TGTGCCAGCAGTGTGGACCTCAGGGGTGAAGCTTTCTTT. The V and J genes are TRBV6-1 and TRBJ1-1, with a tentative D call TRBD1 (6 bases). The CDR3 consists of 13 residues. The V end was cut by 4 bases, the J end by 7 bases, with 13 bases between. From germline, CDR1 is MNHNS and CDR2 SASEGT.

This chain uses TRBV27 with TRBJ2-7, with D unresolved. This CDR3 spans 11 amino acids. Trimming took off 7 bases at V and 7 bases at J, with 11 bases between the two ends. Germline V lookup: CDR1 MNHEY, CDR2 SMNVEV (reference sequence). As DNA, the CDR3 is TGTGCCAGCACTCTGACGAGAGAGCAGTACTTC. Translating gives CASTLTREQYF.

The rearrangement uses TRBV30 and TRBJ1-1, with TRBD1 matching over 7 bases. The CDR3 is made up of 14 amino acids. After removal of 3 bases from V and 1 base from J, the junction contained 5 bases not matched to a gene. Germline V gene sequence: CDR1 GTSNPN, CDR2 SVGIG (reference sequence). The CDR3 loop is CAWSSGTENTEAFF. CDR3 DNA: TGTGCCTGGAGCTCCGGGACAGAGAACACTGAAGCTTTCTTT.